The rows below give T cell receptor beta chains drawn from one sample of a study of vaccination and CD4 T cells after COVID-19. TCRdb re-called the PCR reads through MiXCR, storing one row per CDR3 protein. The table has roughly 3,000 distinct CDR3 sequences, roughly a third seen once; the top ten hold about 32%. Their recognized antigens are unknown. Sequencing input: CD4+ T cells from blood, cultured in vitro. Receptors were obtained from a human donor who had recovered from COVID-19. Both conserved end residues are part of each CDR3. D genes are given only for firm matches. Only some rows state a clone size, as once, few, many or a class for expanded clones.

TGCAGCGTGGCCCCCGGGACAGCGTTCACTGAAGCTTTCTTT | CSVAPGTAFTEAFF | TRBD1 | TRBJ1-1 | - | TRBV29-1
TGTGCCAGCAGCTCGGGGGCAGGACGTGGCACTGAAGCTTTCTTT | CASSSGAGRGTEAFF | - | TRBJ1-1 | - | TRBV7-6
TGTGCCAGCTCAACAACGGGACAGGGCTATGGCTACACCTTC | CASSTTGQGYGYTF | TRBD1 | TRBJ1-2 | few | TRBV18
TGTGCCAGCACCGACCAAGAGACCCAGTACTTC | CASTDQETQYF | - | TRBJ2-5 | few | TRBV2
TGTGCCTGGAGTGTGGGGGGCGCGGGGTGGGAGACCCAGTACTTC | CAWSVGGAGWETQYF | - | TRBJ2-5 | few | TRBV30
TGTGCCAGCATCGAGAGCGACCACCCCCGGGGAGCTTTCTTT | CASIESDHPRGAFF | - | TRBJ1-1 | - | TRBV2
TGTGCCAGCAGTTTCCGGGACAACCAAGAGACCCAGTACTTC | CASSFRDNQETQYF | - | TRBJ2-5 | - | TRBV6-2/TRBV6-3
TGTGCCAGCAGTGAAGTAGGGCCCCAGCATTTT | CASSEVGPQHF | - | TRBJ1-5 | - | TRBV6-1
TGTGCCAGTAGTGACAGGGGGCTTAATGAAAAACTGTTTTTT | CASSDRGLNEKLFF | TRBD1 | TRBJ1-4 | few | TRBV19
TGTGCCAGCAGCCGACAAGCCGGGGCCAACGTCCTGACTTTC | CASSRQAGANVLTF | - | TRBJ2-6 | - | TRBV27
TGCGCCAGCAGTGAGGGCGGTAACTCCTACGAGCAGTACTTC | CASSEGGNSYEQYF | - | TRBJ2-7 | - | TRBV10-1
TGTGCCAGCTCCCGATACTCGGAAGAGACCCAGTACTTC | CASSRYSEETQYF | - | TRBJ2-5 | - | TRBV18
TGTGCCAGCAGCCCTTCAGCGGCCCCCTACGAGCAGTACTTC | CASSPSAAPYEQYF | - | TRBJ2-7 | - | TRBV7-9
TGTGCCAGCAGAAGATCGGCAGGGGGCGGCTATGGCTACACCTTC | CASRRSAGGGYGYTF | TRBD1 | TRBJ1-2 | - | TRBV28
TGTGCCAGCAGATATAAACAGGGGAACTATGGCTACACCTTC | CASRYKQGNYGYTF | TRBD1 | TRBJ1-2 | - | TRBV12-3/TRBV12-4
TGTGCCAGCACAAAGACTCTCGGGGGCCCCTTCTATGGCTACACCTTC | CASTKTLGGPFYGYTF | - | TRBJ1-2 | - | TRBV27
TGCAGTGCTAGAGATGCAGGAGATCAGCCCCAGCATTTT | CSARDAGDQPQHF | - | TRBJ1-5 | few | TRBV20-1
TGTGCCAGCATTATTCGGACAGCCTATGGCTACACCTTC | CASIIRTAYGYTF | - | TRBJ1-2 | - | TRBV2
TGTGCCAGCAGTGACAGGGGTGGTGAAAAACTGTTTTTT | CASSDRGGEKLFF | - | TRBJ1-4 | - | TRBV6-1
TGTGCCAGCAGTTGGGCCCCGGGGTACCAAGAGACCCAGTACTTC | CASSWAPGYQETQYF | - | TRBJ2-5 | medium-sized | TRBV2
TGTGCCAGCAGTTTAGATAGGACAGGGAGGACCGGGGAGCTGTTTTTT | CASSLDRTGRTGELFF | TRBD1 | TRBJ2-2 | few | TRBV12-3/TRBV12-4
TGTGCCAGCAGATTAACTAGCACGGGAGGGGATACGCAGTATTTT | CASRLTSTGGDTQYF | TRBD2 | TRBJ2-3 | - | TRBV7-9
TGTGCCAGCAGCTTGAGCCCGGTCGGTGCGGGGATTGGCTACACCTTC | CASSLSPVGAGIGYTF | - | TRBJ1-2 | - | TRBV5-6
TGTGCCAGCAGTGATTCTTTGGGCACTCACGGGCAGTACTTC | CASSDSLGTHGQYF | - | TRBJ2-7 | medium-sized | TRBV2
TGTGCCAGTAGTATTCACCGGGACTCCCCGGGGAATCAGCCCCAGCATTTT | CASSIHRDSPGNQPQHF | - | TRBJ1-5 | - | TRBV19
TGTGCCAGTCCCGGTGGCATGTGGAAGGGGAACACTGAAGCTTTCTTT | CASPGGMWKGNTEAFF | - | TRBJ1-1 | - | TRBV19
TGTGCCAGCAGCTTCAGCTACCAAGAGACCCAGTACTTC | CASSFSYQETQYF | - | TRBJ2-5 | once | TRBV7-2
TGTGCCAGCAGCTTGAGGCAGGGGGCATACGAGCAGTACTTC | CASSLRQGAYEQYF | TRBD1 | TRBJ2-7 | - | TRBV5-4
TGTGCCAGCAGCCCCGGCGGGGCCCCCGGAGAGCAGTTCTTC | CASSPGGAPGEQFF | - | TRBJ2-1 | - | TRBV5-4
TGTGCCAGCAGCCCAGATCTCTCTGGGGCCAACGTCCTGACTTTC | CASSPDLSGANVLTF | - | TRBJ2-6 | few | TRBV7-3
TGCAGTGCTACGAAGGCAGGGGTGAACACTGAAGCTTTCTTT | CSATKAGVNTEAFF | - | TRBJ1-1 | - | TRBV20-1
TGTGCTAGTGGTTTGGTACTATCTTCACCCCTCCACTTT | CASGLVLSSPLHF | - | TRBJ1-6 | - | TRBV12-5
TGTGCCAGCAGCTTAGGGGTACTAGCGGTCCAAGAGACCCAGTACTTC | CASSLGVLAVQETQYF | TRBD2 | TRBJ2-5 | - | TRBV5-4